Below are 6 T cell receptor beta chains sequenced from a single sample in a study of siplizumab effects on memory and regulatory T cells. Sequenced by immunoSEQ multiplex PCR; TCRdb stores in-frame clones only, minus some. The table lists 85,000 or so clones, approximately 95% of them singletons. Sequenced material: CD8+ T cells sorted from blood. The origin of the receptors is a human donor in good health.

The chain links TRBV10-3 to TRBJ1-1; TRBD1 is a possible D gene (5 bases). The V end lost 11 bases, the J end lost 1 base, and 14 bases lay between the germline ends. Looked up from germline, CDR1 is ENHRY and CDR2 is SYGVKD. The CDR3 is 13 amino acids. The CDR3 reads CACGLGGNTEAFF. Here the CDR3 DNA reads TGTGCCTGTGGACTTGGGGGGAACACTGAAGCTTTCTTT.

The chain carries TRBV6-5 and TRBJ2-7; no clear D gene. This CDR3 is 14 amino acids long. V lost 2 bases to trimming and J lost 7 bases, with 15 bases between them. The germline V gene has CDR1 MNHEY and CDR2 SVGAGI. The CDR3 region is CASSYGQPLREQYF. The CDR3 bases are TGTGCCAGCAGTTACGGGCAGCCCCTACGAGAGCAGTACTTC.

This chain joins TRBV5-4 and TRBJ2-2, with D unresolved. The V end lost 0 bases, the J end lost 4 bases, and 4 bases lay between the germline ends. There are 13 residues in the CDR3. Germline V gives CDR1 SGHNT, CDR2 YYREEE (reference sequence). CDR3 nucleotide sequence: TGTGCCAGCAGCTTGGGAGGCACCGGGGAGCTGTTTTTT. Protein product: CASSLGGTGELFF.

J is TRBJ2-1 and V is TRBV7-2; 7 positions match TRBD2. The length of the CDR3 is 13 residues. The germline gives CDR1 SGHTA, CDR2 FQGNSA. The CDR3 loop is CAKTQREGNEQFF. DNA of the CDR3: TGTGCTAAGACCCAGCGGGAAGGGAATGAGCAGTTCTTC. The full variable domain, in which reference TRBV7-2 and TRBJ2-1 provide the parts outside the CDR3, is GAGVSQSPSNKVTEKGKDVELRCDPISGHTALYWYRQSLGQGLEFLIYFQGNSAPDKSGLPSDRFSAERTGGSVSTLTIQRTQQEDSAVYLCAKTQREGNEQFFGPGTRLTVL.

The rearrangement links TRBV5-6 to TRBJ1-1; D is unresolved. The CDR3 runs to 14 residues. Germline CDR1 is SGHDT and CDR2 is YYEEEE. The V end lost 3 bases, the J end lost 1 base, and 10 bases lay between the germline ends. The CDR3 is CASSSAPGNTEAFF. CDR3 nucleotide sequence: TGTGCCAGCAGCTCCGCCCCAGGGAACACTGAAGCTTTCTTT. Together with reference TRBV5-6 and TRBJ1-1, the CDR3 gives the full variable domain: DAGVTQSPTHLIKTRGQQVTLRCSPKSGHDTVSWYQQALGQGPQFIFQYYEEEERQRGNFPDRFSGHQFPNYSSELNVNALLLGDSALYLCASSSAPGNTEAFFGQGTRLTVV.

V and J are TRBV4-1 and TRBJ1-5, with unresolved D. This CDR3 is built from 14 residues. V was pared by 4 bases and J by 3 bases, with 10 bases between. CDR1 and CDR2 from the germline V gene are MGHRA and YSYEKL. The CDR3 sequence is CASSPLLNNQPQHF. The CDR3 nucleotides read TGCGCCAGCAGCCCATTACTGAACAATCAGCCCCAGCATTTT.